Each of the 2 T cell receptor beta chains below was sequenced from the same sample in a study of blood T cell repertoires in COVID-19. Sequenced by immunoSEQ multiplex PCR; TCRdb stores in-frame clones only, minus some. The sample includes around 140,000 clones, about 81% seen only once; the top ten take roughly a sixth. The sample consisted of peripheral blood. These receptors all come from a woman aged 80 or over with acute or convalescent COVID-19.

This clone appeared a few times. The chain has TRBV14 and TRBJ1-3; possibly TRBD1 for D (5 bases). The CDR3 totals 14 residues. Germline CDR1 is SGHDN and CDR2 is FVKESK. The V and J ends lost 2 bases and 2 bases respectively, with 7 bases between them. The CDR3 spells CASSQLTAGNTIYF. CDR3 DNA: TGTGCCAGCAGCCAACTGACAGCTGGAAACACCATATATTTT.

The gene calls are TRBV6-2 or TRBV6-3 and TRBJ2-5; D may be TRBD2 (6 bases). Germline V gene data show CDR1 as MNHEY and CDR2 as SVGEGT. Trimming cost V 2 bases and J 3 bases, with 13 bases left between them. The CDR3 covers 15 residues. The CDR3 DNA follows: TGTGCCAGCAGTTACCCGTTGGGGGGAGAAGAGACCCAGTACTTC. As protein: CASSYPLGGEETQYF.